This T cell receptor (beta chain) was sequenced during a study of blood T cells in healthy people across ages. This clonotype came up a few times. PCR was performed a second time for about 7 to 11 cycles using a sample-barcoded 5' primer and a J-beta primer mix. TCRdb re-called the 5' RACE reads with MiXCR, one entry per CDR3 protein. The table shows about 1,600,000 distinct CDR3 sequences, with 42% occurring only once. The clonotype comes from a woman aged 18-29 years in good health. The source material was blood.

The CDR3 coding sequence is TGCGCCAGCAGCCCCGAAGCTGGGGAGCAGTTCTTC. Translated, it gives CASSPEAGEQFF. This chain connects TRBV5-1 to TRBJ2-1; no firm D call. The CDR3 runs to 12 residues. Germline CDR1 and CDR2: SGHRS and YFSETQ. Trimming left V 4 bases short and J 10 bases short, with 12 bases between.